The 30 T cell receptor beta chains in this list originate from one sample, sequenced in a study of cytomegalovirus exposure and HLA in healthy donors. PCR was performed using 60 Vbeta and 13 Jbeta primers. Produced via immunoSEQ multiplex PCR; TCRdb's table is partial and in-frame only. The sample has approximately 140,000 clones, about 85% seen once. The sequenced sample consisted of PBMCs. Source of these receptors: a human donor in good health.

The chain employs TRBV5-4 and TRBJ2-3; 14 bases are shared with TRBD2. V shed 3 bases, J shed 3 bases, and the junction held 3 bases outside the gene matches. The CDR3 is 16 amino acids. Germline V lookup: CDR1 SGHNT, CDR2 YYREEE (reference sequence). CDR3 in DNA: TGTGCCAGCAGCTGGGGACTAGCGGGAGTAACAGATACGCAGTATTTT. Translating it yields CASSWGLAGVTDTQYF.

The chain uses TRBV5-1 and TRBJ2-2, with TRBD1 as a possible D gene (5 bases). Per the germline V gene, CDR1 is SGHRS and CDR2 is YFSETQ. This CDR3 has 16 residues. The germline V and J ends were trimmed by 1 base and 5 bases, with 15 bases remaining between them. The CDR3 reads CASSLNFAGQTGELFF. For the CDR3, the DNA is TGCGCCAGCAGCTTGAATTTCGCAGGGCAAACCGGGGAGCTGTTTTTT.

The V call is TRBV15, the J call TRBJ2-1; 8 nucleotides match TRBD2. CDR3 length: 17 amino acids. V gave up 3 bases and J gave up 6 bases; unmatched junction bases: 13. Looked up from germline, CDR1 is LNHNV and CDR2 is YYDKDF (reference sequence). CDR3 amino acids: CATSRDPGGRASNEQFF. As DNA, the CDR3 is TGTGCCACCAGCAGGGACCCGGGGGGGAGGGCCTCCAATGAGCAGTTCTTC.

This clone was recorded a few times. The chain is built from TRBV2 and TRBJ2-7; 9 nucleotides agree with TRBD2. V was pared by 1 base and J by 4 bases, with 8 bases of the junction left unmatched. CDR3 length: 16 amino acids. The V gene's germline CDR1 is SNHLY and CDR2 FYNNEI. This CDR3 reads CASSEGMTAGGYEQYF. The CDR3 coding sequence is TGTGCCAGCAGTGAAGGTATGACGGCGGGAGGGTACGAGCAGTACTTC.

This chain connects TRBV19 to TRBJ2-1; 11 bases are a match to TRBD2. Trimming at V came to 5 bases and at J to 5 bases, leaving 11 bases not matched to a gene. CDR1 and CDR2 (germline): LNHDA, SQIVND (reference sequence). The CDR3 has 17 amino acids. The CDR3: CASSAIHSGGAHNEQFF. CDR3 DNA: TGTGCCAGTAGTGCCATCCATAGCGGGGGGGCTCACAATGAGCAGTTCTTC.

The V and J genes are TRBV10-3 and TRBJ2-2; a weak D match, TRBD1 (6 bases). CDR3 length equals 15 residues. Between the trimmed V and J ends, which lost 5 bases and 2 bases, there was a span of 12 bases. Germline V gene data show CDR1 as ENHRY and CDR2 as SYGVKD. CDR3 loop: CAISLGQTNTGELFF. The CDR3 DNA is TGTGCCATCAGTTTAGGACAGACTAACACCGGGGAGCTGTTTTTT.

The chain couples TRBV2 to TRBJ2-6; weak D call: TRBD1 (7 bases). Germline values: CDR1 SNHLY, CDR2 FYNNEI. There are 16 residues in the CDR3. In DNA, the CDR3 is TGTGCGTTTAGCCCAGGGGGAGGCTCTGGGGCCAACGTCCTGACTTTC. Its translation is CAFSPGGGSGANVLTF.

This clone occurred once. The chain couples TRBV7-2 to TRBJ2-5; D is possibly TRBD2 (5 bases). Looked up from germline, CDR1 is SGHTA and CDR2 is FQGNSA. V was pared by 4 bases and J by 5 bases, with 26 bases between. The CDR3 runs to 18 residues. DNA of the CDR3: TGTGCCAGCAGCTCCGGCGAACCGTGGACTGATACGAGGGAGACCCAGTACTTC. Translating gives CASSSGEPWTDTRETQYF.

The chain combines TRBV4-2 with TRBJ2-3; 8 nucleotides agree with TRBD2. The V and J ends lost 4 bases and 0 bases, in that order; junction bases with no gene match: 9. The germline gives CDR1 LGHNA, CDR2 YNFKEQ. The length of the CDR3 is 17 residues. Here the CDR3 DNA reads TGTGCCAGCAGCCCTCGGCTAGCGGGCACTAGCACAGATACGCAGTATTTT. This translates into CASSPRLAGTSTDTQYF.

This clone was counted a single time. The CDR3 region has the DNA TGTGCCAGCAGTGGCGCCCTGAATGGCTACACCTTC. It yields the protein CASSGALNGYTF. The chain has TRBV6-4 and TRBJ1-2; D is undetermined. The CDR3 runs to 12 residues. V was shortened by 4 bases and J by 6 bases, with 9 bases between the two germline ends. The germline CDR1 and CDR2 sequences are MRHNA and SNTAGT.

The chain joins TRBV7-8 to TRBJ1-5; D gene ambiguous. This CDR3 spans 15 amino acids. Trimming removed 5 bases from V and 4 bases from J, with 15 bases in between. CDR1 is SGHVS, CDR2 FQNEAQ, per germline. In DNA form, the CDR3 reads TGTGCCAGCAGCCCGGGAATCCCCAGGAATCAGCCCCAGCATTTT. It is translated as CASSPGIPRNQPQHF.

The CDR3 loop is CAWKDLASGREYGEQYF. In DNA, the CDR3 is TGTGCCTGGAAGGACTTGGCTAGCGGGAGGGAGTACGGCGAGCAGTACTTC. The gene calls are TRBV30 and TRBJ2-7, with TRBD2 matching over 12 bases. The CDR3 length is 17 residues. Germline lookup yields CDR1 GTSNPN and CDR2 SVGIG (reference sequence). With 4 bases clipped from V and 6 bases from J, the junction kept 16 bases outside the gene matches.

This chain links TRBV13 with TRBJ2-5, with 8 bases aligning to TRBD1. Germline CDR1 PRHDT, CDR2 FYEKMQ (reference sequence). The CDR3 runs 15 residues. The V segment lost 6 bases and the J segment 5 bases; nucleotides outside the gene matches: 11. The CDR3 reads CASRGDRGGEETQYF. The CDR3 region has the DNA TGTGCCAGCAGGGGAGACAGGGGAGGCGAGGAGACCCAGTACTTC.

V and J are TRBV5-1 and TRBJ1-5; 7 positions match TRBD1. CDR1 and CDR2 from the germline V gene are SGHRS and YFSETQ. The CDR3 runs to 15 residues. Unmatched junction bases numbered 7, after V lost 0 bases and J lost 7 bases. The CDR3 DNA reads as TGCGCCAGCAGCTTGGACAGGGGTATGAACCAGCCCCAGCATTTT. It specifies CASSLDRGMNQPQHF.

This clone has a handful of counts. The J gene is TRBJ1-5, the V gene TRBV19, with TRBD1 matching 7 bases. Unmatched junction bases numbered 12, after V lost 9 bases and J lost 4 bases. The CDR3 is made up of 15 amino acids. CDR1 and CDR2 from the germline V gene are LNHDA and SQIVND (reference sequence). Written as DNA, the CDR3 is TGTGCCAGCGCGACAGGGTCGGCGGGAAATCAGCCCCAGCATTTT. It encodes CASATGSAGNQPQHF. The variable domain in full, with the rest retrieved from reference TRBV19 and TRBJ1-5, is DGGITQSPKYLFRKEGQNVTLSCEQNLNHDAMYWYRQDPGQGLRLIYYSQIVNDFQKGDIAEGYSVSREKKESFPLTVTSAQKNPTAFYLCASATGSAGNQPQHFGDGTRLSIL.

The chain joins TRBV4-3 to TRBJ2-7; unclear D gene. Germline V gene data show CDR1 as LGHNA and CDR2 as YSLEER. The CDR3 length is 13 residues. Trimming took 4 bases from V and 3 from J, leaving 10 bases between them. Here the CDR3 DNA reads TGCGCCAGCAGCCTATATGCCGGCTACGAGCAGTACTTC. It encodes CASSLYAGYEQYF.

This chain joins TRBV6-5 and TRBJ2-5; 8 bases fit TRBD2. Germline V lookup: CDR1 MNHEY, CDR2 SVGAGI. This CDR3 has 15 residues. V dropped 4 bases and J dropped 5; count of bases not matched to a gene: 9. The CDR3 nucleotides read TGTGCCAGCAGTTTCGGGGGGGACCCATGGGAGACCCAGTACTTC. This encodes CASSFGGDPWETQYF.

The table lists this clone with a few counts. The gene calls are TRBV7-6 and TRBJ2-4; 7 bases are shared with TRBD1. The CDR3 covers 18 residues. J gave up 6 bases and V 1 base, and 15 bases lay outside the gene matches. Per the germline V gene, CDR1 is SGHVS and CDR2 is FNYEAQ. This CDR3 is CASSLERTGLPVGNIQYF. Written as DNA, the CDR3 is TGTGCCAGCAGCTTAGAGAGGACAGGCCTCCCGGTCGGAAACATTCAGTACTTC.

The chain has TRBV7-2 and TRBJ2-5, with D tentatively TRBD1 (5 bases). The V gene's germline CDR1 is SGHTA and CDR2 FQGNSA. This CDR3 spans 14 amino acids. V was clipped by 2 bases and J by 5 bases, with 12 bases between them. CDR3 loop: CASSLRQPGETQYF. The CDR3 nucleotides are TGTGCCAGCAGCTTAAGACAGCCTGGGGAGACCCAGTACTTC. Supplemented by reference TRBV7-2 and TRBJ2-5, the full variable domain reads GAGVSQSPSNKVTEKGKDVELRCDPISGHTALYWYRQSLGQGLEFLIYFQGNSAPDKSGLPSDRFSAERTGGSVSTLTIQRTQQEDSAVYLCASSLRQPGETQYFGPGTRLLVL.

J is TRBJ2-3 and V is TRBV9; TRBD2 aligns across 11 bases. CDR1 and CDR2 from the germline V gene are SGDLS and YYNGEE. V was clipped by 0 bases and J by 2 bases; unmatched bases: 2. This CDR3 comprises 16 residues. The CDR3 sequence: CASSVVAGGSTDTQYF. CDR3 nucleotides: TGTGCCAGCAGCGTAGTAGCGGGAGGGTCCACAGATACGCAGTATTTT.

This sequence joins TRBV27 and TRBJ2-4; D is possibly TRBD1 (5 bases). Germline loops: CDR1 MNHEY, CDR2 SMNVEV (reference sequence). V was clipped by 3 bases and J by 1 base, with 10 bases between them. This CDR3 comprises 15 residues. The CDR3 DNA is TGTGCCAGCAGTTTTCAGGGTTCGGCCAAAAACATTCAGTACTTC. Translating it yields CASSFQGSAKNIQYF.

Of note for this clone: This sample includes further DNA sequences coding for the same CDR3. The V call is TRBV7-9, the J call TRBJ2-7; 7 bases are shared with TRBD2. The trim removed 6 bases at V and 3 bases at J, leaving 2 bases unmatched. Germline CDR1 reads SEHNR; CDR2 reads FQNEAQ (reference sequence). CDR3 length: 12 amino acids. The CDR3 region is CASSPGGYEQYF. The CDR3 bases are TGTGCCAGCAGTCCGGGAGGCTACGAGCAGTACTTC.

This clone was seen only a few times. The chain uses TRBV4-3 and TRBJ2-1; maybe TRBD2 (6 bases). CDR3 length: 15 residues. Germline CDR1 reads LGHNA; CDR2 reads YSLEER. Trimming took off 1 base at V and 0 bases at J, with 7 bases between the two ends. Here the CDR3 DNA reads TGCGCCAGCAGCCAAGTCGGGAGCTCCTACAATGAGCAGTTCTTC. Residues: CASSQVGSSYNEQFF.

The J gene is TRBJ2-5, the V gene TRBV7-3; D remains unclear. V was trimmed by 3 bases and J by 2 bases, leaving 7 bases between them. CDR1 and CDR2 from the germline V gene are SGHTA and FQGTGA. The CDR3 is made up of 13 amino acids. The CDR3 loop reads CASSLSVQETQYF. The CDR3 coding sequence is TGTGCCAGCAGCTTGAGTGTTCAAGAGACCCAGTACTTC.

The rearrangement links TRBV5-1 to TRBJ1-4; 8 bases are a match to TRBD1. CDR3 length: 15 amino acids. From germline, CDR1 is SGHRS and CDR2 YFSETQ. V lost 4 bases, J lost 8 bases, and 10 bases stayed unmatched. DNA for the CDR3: TGCGCCAGCAGCCCCGGGACAGGCAGCTACGAAAAACTGTTTTTT. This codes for CASSPGTGSYEKLFF.

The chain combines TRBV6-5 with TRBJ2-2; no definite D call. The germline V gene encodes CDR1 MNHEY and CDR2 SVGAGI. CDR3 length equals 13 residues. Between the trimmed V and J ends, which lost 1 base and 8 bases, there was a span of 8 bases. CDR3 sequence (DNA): TGTGCCAGCAGTTACTGGCGGCCAGGGGAGCTGTTTTTT. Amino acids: CASSYWRPGELFF.

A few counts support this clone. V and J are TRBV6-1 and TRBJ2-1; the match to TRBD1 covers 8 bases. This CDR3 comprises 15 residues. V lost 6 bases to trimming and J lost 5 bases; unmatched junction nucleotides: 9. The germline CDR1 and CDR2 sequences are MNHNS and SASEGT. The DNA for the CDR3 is TGTGCCAGCAGCTACCGGGACAGGCTGAACAATGAGCAGTTCTTC. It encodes CASSYRDRLNNEQFF.

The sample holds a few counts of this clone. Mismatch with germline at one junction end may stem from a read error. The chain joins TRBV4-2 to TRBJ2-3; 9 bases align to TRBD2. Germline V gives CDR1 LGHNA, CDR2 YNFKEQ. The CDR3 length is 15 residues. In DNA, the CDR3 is TGTGCCAGCAGCCAAACCGGGACTAGCACGGATACGCAGTATTTT. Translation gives CASSQTGTSTDTQYF.

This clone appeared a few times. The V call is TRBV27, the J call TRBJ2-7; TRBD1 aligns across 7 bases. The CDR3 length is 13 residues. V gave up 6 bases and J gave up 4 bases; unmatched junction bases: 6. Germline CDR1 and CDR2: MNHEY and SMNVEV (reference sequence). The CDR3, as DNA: TGTGCCAGCAGCCCCTCGACAGGGTACGAGCAGTACTTC. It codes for CASSPSTGYEQYF.

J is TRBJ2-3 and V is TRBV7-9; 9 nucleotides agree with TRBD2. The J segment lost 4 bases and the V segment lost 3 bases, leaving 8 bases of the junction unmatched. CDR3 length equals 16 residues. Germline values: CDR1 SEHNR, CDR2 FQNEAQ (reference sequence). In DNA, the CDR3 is TGTGCCAGCAGCTTTGGACGGCTAGCGGGGTCAGATACGCAGTATTTT. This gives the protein CASSFGRLAGSDTQYF.